This T cell receptor (beta chain) stems from a study of Tregs in tolerant kidney transplant recipients. Across the whole study: CD4+CD25+CD127- cells came from approximately three-day belatacept mixed lymphocyte reactions, some with roughly 5-day graft donor restimulation.

Sequenced by immunoSEQ multiplex PCR; TCRdb stores in-frame clones only, minus some. The data show tens of thousands of clones, with just under 97% seen just once and around 0.38% held by the top ten. J was trimmed by 3 bases and V by 3 bases; bases with no gene match: 6. The germline V gene has CDR1 LNHDA and CDR2 SQIVND (reference sequence). The CDR3 runs 17 residues. Notes on this clone: Its antigen is not known.

The sequencing input was Tregs from blood cultured with allogeneic cells. The chain has TRBV19 and TRBJ1-4, with 11 bases that match TRBD1. This receptor was obtained from a human donor in good health. The CDR3 sequence: CASSIFGQGAANEKLFF. In DNA form, the CDR3 reads TGTGCCAGTAGTATTTTTGGACAGGGGGCAGCTAATGAAAAACTGTTTTTT.